One and the same sample provided the 9 T cell receptor beta chains below, sequenced in a study of cytomegalovirus exposure and HLA in healthy donors. The PCR used 60 Vbeta and 13 Jbeta primers. TCRdb's table, derived via immunoSEQ multiplex PCR, lists solely in-frame clones and lacks some. This table holds approximately 140,000 clones, 65% to 80% found once. The sequencing sample was made of PBMCs. Receptor source: a man aged 40-49 years in good health and CMV-seropositive.

The chain uses TRBV28 and TRBJ2-1, with TRBD2 identical over 12 bases. CDR3 length equals 19 residues. V dropped 3 bases and J dropped 2; count of bases not matched to a gene: 11. Germline assignment: CDR1 MDHEN and CDR2 SYDVKM. The CDR3 coding sequence is TGTGCCAGCAGTTTTGGAGGAGGACTAGCGGGACGGCCCTACAATGAGCAGTTCTTC. It specifies CASSFGGGLAGRPYNEQFF.

This chain connects TRBV4-3 to TRBJ1-4; TRBD1 matches 8 bases. This CDR3 region has 17 residues. Germline CDR1 and CDR2: LGHNA and YSLEER. V dropped 4 bases and J dropped 9; count of bases not matched to a gene: 16. CDR3 nucleotide sequence: TGCGCCAGCAGCCGAACTCTGACCGGGACAGGTACGCAAAAACTGTTTTTT. This translates into CASSRTLTGTGTQKLFF.

The rearrangement links TRBV4-3 to TRBJ2-3; a possible D gene is TRBD1 (6 bases). Germline lookup yields CDR1 LGHNA and CDR2 YSLEER. The CDR3 extends over 13 amino acids. With 5 bases removed from V and 3 bases from J, the gap between germline ends came to 9 bases. CDR3 protein: CASSGQKTDTQYF. The CDR3 DNA follows: TGCGCCAGCAGCGGACAGAAAACAGATACGCAGTATTTT.

The rearrangement uses TRBV28 and TRBJ2-7, with 10 bases fitting TRBD1. The CDR3 has 17 residues. The junction had 10 bases not matched to a gene; V was cut back by 1 base and J by 4 bases. From germline, CDR1 is MDHEN and CDR2 SYDVKM. The CDR3 spells CASSLSPRDRGLYEQYF. The CDR3, as DNA: TGTGCCAGCAGTTTATCCCCCCGGGACAGGGGCCTATACGAGCAGTACTTC.

Only a few counts were recorded for this clone. This chain connects TRBV5-6 to TRBJ1-2; 9 nucleotides match TRBD1. This CDR3 is 16 amino acids long. J was trimmed by 0 bases and V by 3 bases; bases with no gene match: 6. Germline CDR1 SGHDT, CDR2 YYEEEE. This chain's CDR3 is CASSWGTGSANYGYTF. The CDR3 bases are TGTGCCAGCAGCTGGGGGACAGGGTCAGCTAACTATGGCTACACCTTC.

The chain carries TRBV10-3 and TRBJ2-3; 13 bases line up with TRBD2. V shed 4 bases and J 3 bases; nucleotides not matched to a gene: 4. Germline V gene data show CDR1 as ENHRY and CDR2 as SYGVKD. This CDR3 is built from 16 residues. CDR3 DNA: TGTGCCATCAGTGGCGAGGGACTAGCGGGAACAGATACGCAGTATTTT. Protein product: CAISGEGLAGTDTQYF.

The chain couples TRBV28 to TRBJ2-7; tentatively, D is TRBD1 (7 bases). Trimming pared 3 bases from V and 0 bases from J, leaving 15 bases between. Germline CDR1 reads MDHEN; CDR2 reads SYDVKM. This CDR3 contains 16 residues. CDR3 amino acids: CASSFTRGTVSYEQYF. In DNA, the CDR3 is TGTGCCAGCAGTTTCACCCGGGGGACAGTCTCCTACGAGCAGTACTTC.

This chain uses TRBV7-2 with TRBJ2-4, with D possibly TRBD2 on 6 matching bases. The V end was cut by 5 bases, the J end by 8 bases, with 16 bases between. This CDR3 contains 14 residues. Per germline, CDR1 SGHTA and CDR2 FQGNSA. CDR3 bases: TGTGCCAGCAGCCCAAGACTAGGCGCGGACATTCAGTACTTC. Translating it yields CASSPRLGADIQYF.

The chain links TRBV27 to TRBJ2-7; 7 nucleotides line up with TRBD2. The trim removed 7 bases at V and 4 bases at J, leaving 4 bases unmatched. This CDR3 is 12 amino acids long. Per the germline V gene, CDR1 is MNHEY and CDR2 is SMNVEV (reference sequence). The DNA for the CDR3 is TGTGCCAGCATGGGAGGGTTGTACGAGCAGTACTTC. Protein sequence: CASMGGLYEQYF.